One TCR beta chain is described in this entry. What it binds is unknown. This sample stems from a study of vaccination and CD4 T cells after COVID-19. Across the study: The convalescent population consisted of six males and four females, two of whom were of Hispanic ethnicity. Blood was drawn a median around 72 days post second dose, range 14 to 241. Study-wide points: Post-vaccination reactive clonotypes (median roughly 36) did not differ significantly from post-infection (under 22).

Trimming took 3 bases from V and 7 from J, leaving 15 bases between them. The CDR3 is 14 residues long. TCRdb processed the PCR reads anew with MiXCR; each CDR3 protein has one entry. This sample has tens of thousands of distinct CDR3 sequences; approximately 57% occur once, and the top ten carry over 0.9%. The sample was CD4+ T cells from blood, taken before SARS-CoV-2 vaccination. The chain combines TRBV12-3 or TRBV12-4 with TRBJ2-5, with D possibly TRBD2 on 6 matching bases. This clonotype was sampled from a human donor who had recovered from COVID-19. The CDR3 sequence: CASSFRRRDVTQYF. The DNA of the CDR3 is TGTGCCAGCAGTTTCCGCAGGCGGGATGTGACCCAGTACTTC.